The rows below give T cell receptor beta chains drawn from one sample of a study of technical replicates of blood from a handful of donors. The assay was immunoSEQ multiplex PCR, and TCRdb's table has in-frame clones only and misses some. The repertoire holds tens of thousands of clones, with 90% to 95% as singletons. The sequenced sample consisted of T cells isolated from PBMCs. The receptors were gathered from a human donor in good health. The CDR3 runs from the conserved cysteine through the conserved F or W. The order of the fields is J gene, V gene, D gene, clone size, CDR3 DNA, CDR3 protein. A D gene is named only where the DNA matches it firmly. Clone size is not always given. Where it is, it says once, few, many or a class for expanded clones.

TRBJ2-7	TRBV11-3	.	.	TGTGCCAGCAGCCAAATCTACGAGCAGTACTTC	CASSQIYEQYF
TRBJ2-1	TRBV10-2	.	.	TGCGCCAGCAGAACAGGGAGCAATGAGCAGTTCTTC	CASRTGSNEQFF
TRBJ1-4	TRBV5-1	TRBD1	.	TGCGCCAGCAGCTTGGGGGACAGGGCTGAAAAACTGTTTTTT	CASSLGDRAEKLFF
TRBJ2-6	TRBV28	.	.	TGTGCCAGCACGACACAAAACTCTGGGGCCAACGTCCTGACTTTC	CASTTQNSGANVLTF
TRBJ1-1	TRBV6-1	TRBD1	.	TGTGCCAGCCGGGGGACAGGGGATTGGAACACTGAAGCTTTCTTT	CASRGTGDWNTEAFF
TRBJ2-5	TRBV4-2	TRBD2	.	TGTGCCAGCAGTCCACTAGCGGGGGAAGAGACCCAGTACTTC	CASSPLAGEETQYF
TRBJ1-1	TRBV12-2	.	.	TGTGCAAGTCGAACGGCCAGGGTACCATCGAACACTGAAGCTTTCTTT	CASRTARVPSNTEAFF
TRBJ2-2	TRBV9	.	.	TGTGCCAGCACCTCCCCCGGGGGAACGAGGTACACCGGGGAGCTGTTTTTT	CASTSPGGTRYTGELFF
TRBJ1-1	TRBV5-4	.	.	TGTGCCAGCAGCTTGTCGGTCGGGAACACTGAAGCTTTCTTT	CASSLSVGNTEAFF
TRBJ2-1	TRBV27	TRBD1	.	TGTGCCAGCAGTTTGGGACAGGGTACCTACAATGAGCAGTTCTTC	CASSLGQGTYNEQFF
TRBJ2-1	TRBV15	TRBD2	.	TGTGCCACCAGCACAAGCGGGGGGTACAATGAGCAGTTCTTC	CATSTSGGYNEQFF
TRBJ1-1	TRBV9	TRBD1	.	TGTGCCAGCAGCGCCCCGACAGGGCACACTGAAGCTTTCTTT	CASSAPTGHTEAFF
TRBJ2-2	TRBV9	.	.	TGTGCCAGCGGAGACACCGGGGAGCTGTTTTTT	CASGDTGELFF
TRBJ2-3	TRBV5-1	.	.	TGCGCCAGCAGCTTGGTATCATCGGCTAGCGGCACAGATACGCAGTATTTT	CASSLVSSASGTDTQYF
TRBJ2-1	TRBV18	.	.	TGTGCCAGCTCACCACCGCAGGGGCCAAGCAATGAGCAGTTCTTC	CASSPPQGPSNEQFF
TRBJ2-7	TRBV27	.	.	TGTGCCAGCAGTTCCGCCACTAGGAGCTCCTACGAGCAGTACTTC	CASSSATRSSYEQYF
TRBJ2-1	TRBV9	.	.	TGTGCCAGCAGCGTAGACGAGGGCTCCGGAGGCTACAATGAGCAGTTCTTC	CASSVDEGSGGYNEQFF
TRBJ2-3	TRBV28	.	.	TGTGCCATTCAGACAGATCGCACAGATACGCAGTATTTT	CAIQTDRTDTQYF
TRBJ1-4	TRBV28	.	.	TGTGCCAGCAGGCCGGGTGGGGAAAAACTGTTTTTT	CASRPGGEKLFF
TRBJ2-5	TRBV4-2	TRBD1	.	TGTGCCAGCAGCCAAGAGCAGGGGGTAGGAGAGACCCAGTACTTC	CASSQEQGVGETQYF
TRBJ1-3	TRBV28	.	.	TGTGCCAGCAGTCCCCACAGAGTTATAAGAAACACCATATATTTT	CASSPHRVIRNTIYF
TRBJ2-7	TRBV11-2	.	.	TGTGCCAGCAGCCTCGAGACAGTCTATAGCTCCTACGAGCAGTACTTC	CASSLETVYSSYEQYF
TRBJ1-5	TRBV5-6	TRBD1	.	TGTGCCAGCAGCTTGAACAAGGACAGGGTGCCTCAGCCCCAGCATTTT	CASSLNKDRVPQPQHF
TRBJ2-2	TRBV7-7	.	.	TGTGCTAGCAGCTTAGAAGCAACTTCAACCGGGGAGCTGTTTTTT	CASSLEATSTGELFF
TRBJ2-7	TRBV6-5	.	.	TGTGCCAGCAGTTTCGGGACTTCAACTAGTCCCCAGTACTTC	CASSFGTSTSPQYF
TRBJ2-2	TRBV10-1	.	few	TGCGCCAGCAGTGAGGGTACCGGGGATTGGCACGGGGAGCTGTTTTTT	CASSEGTGDWHGELFF
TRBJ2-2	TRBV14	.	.	TGTGCCAGCAGCCAAGATTTTTTTAGAACCGGGGAGCTGTTTTTT	CASSQDFFRTGELFF
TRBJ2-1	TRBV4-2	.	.	TGTGCCAGCAGCCTCAAGTTCCGGGGGGCAAGTGAGCAGTTCTTC	CASSLKFRGASEQFF
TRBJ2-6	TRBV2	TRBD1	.	TGTGCCAGCTCTCGAGGGTGGGGACAGAGGGCCAACGTCCTGACTTTC	CASSRGWGQRANVLTF
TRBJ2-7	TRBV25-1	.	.	TGTGCCAGCATGAAGTCTCCGAGCGGGCCCTCCCACGAGCAGTACTTC	CASMKSPSGPSHEQYF
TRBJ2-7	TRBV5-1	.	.	TGCGCCAGCAGCTTGGAGGGGCGTACCGAGCAGTACTTC	CASSLEGRTEQYF
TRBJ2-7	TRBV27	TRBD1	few	TGTGCCAGTTCTCCCGACAGGGGAGGCGAGCAGTACTTC	CASSPDRGGEQYF
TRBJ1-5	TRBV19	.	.	TGTGCCAGTAGTATAAGTGCAGGGAAGGTAGTTAATCAGCCCCAGCATTTT	CASSISAGKVVNQPQHF
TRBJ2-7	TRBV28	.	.	TGTGCCAGCAGTTTACCCCTCAGGAGCGGTTCCTACGAGCAGTACTTC	CASSLPLRSGSYEQYF
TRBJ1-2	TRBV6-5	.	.	TGTGCCAGCAGTTACTTCAGCACGACAGCTAACTATGGCTACACCTTC	CASSYFSTTANYGYTF
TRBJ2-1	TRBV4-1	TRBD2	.	TGCGCCAGCAGCCAAGTTGCACTAGCGGGAGTTGAGCAGTTCTTC	CASSQVALAGVEQFF
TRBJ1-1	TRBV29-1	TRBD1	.	TGCAGCGTTGATATAGGGGGCCCGAACACTGAAGCTTTCTTT	CSVDIGGPNTEAFF
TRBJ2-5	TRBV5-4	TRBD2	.	TGTGCCAGCAGCTTGGGGCGGGGGTCGGAGACCCAGTACTTC	CASSLGRGSETQYF
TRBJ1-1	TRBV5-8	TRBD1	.	TGTGCCAGCAGTTTTCCAGGGGGCACTGAAGCTTTCTTT	CASSFPGGTEAFF
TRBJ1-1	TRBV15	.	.	TGTGCCACCAGCAGAGCAGGGTACACTGAAGCTTTCTTT	CATSRAGYTEAFF
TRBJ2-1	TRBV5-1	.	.	TGCGCCACCAGGGGGGACTCGAACTACAATGAGCAGTTCTTC	CATRGDSNYNEQFF
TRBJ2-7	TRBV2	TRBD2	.	TGTGCCAGCAGTGAAGAAGCCGGGGGGATGAACGAGCAGTACTTC	CASSEEAGGMNEQYF
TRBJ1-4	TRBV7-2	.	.	TGTGCCAGCAGCACCCAGCGAGAAAAACTGTTTTTT	CASSTQREKLFF
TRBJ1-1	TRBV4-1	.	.	TGCGCCAGCAGCCAAGTACTCGGTGGAGCTTTCTTT	CASSQVLGGAFF